This TCR beta chain was recovered during a study of response to subunit inactivated influenza vaccine. Study-level results: Seasonal influenza vaccination, on each occasion, was suggested by the authors to recruit few new T cells.

There are many counts of this clonotype. No antigen is known for it. TCRdb reprocessed the RT-PCR reads via MiXCR and lists one record per CDR3 protein. The top ten clones hold roughly 13% of a sample with over 450,000 distinct CDR3 sequences, roughly 13% of them seen once. The V and J ends lost 1 base and 1 base respectively, with 11 bases between them. There are 16 residues in the CDR3. The chain has TRBV12-3 or TRBV12-4 and TRBJ2-4, with a possible D match to TRBD1 (6 bases). The sample here was PBMCs from blood, taken about 40 days after vaccination. The clonotype comes from a man aged 50-59 years who received an inactivated influenza vaccine. Written as DNA, the CDR3 is TGTGCCAGCAGTTTAGGGGGGCTGTTGGCCAAAAACATTCAGTACTTC. This translates into CASSLGGLLAKNIQYF.